A single sample is the source of the 15 T cell receptor beta chains below, sequenced in a study of radiotherapy plus CTLA-4 blockade in lung cancer. Using immunoSEQ multiplex PCR, the repertoire was profiled, and TCRdb retains in-frame clones only, with some absent. The table has approximately 73,000 clones, around 86% seen once; the top ten hold 40%. Here the sequenced sample was peripheral blood, taken from a patient treated with radiotherapy plus ipilimumab. The receptors come from a human donor with non-small cell lung cancer that progressed on radiotherapy plus ipilimumab.

CDR3 nucleotide sequence: TGTGCCAGCAGCTTCCGCCGTTTTAGCGTCGAGCAGTACTTC. Residues: CASSFRRFSVEQYF. This chain links TRBV7-2 with TRBJ2-7; TRBD2 is a possible D gene (5 bases). Germline values: CDR1 SGHTA, CDR2 FQGNSA. V dropped 3 bases and J dropped 6 bases, with 15 bases sitting between them. The CDR3 is made up of 14 amino acids.

This sequence joins TRBV6-1 and TRBJ2-1; 8 bases align to TRBD2. The CDR3 contains 12 residues. Germline V lookup: CDR1 MNHNS, CDR2 SASEGT. Trimming removed 1 base from V and 16 bases from J; junction bases left unmatched: 6. The DNA of the CDR3 is TGTGCCAGCAGTGAAGGAGGCGGGAGGAATTTCTTC. Translation gives CASSEGGGRNFF.

The rearrangement uses TRBV25-1 and TRBJ2-1; 8 nucleotides align to TRBD2. Per the germline V gene, CDR1 is MGHDK and CDR2 is SYGVNS. This CDR3 region has 17 residues. Trimming took 4 bases from V and 6 from J; bases not matched to a gene: 14. CDR3 region: CASSGHVGTRRANEQFF. The CDR3 region has the DNA TGTGCCAGCAGTGGACACGTCGGGACTAGGCGAGCCAATGAGCAGTTCTTC.

V is TRBV5-4 and J is TRBJ1-3; D call uncertain. The germline V gene encodes CDR1 SGHNT and CDR2 YYREEE (reference sequence). CDR3 length: 14 residues. V lost 4 bases, J lost 0 bases, and 8 bases lay in between. CDR3 amino acids: CASSVDRSGNTIYF. In DNA form, the CDR3 reads TGTGCCAGCAGCGTCGACCGCTCTGGAAACACCATATATTTT.

A word on this clone: One junction end disagrees with the germline gene, perhaps due to a read error. The chain has TRBV6-1 and TRBJ1-1; D ambiguous. The CDR3 contains 14 residues. The germline gives CDR1 MNHNS, CDR2 SASEGT. This chain's CDR3 is CAGSPHRQNTEAFF. The CDR3 DNA is TGTGCCGGCAGCCCACACAGACAGAACACTGAAGCTTTCTTT.

Comments on this clone: The junction departs from germline at one end; a sequencing error may be responsible. The chain employs TRBV18 and TRBJ1-3; a weak D match, TRBD1 (6 bases). Germline V gene data show CDR1 as KGHSH and CDR2 as LQKENI. The CDR3 length is 13 residues. The CDR3 nucleotides read TGTGCCAGCTCCCCCAAAAGTGGGGGCCTTAGGGGATTT. Translation gives CASSPKSGGLRGF. Full variable domain (outside the CDR3, taken from reference TRBV18 and TRBJ1-3): NAGVMQNPRHLVRRRGQEARLRCSPMKGHSHVYWYRQLPEEGLKFMVYLQKENIIDESGMPKERFSAEFPKEGPSILRIQQVVRGDSAAYFCASSPKSGGLRGFGEGSWLTVV.

The chain has TRBV7-2 and TRBJ2-1; no definite D call. Trimming removed 8 bases at V and 4 bases at J, with 24 bases between. In germline, CDR1 is SGHTA, CDR2 FQGNSA. This CDR3 has 17 amino acids. The CDR3 nucleotides are TGTGCCAGCGATCCACCACACGGGTACCGGTTATACAATGAGCAGTTCTTC. Its protein is CASDPPHGYRLYNEQFF. Based on the CDR3 plus reference TRBV7-2 and TRBJ2-1, the full variable domain is GAGVSQSPSNKVTEKGKDVELRCDPISGHTALYWYRQSLGQGLEFLIYFQGNSAPDKSGLPSDRFSAERTGGSVSTLTIQRTQQEDSAVYLCASDPPHGYRLYNEQFFGPGTRLTVL.

The rearrangement joins TRBV27 to TRBJ2-3, with D uncertain. Trimming stripped 5 bases from V and 2 bases from J, with 8 bases between. The CDR3 has 13 amino acids. Per germline, CDR1 MNHEY and CDR2 SMNVEV (reference sequence). The chain's CDR3 is CASSRPDTDTQYF. CDR3 nucleotides: TGTGCCAGCAGTCGGCCAGACACAGATACGCAGTATTTT.

The V gene is TRBV4-1, the J gene TRBJ2-3, with 7 nucleotides matching TRBD2. Germline lookup yields CDR1 MGHRA and CDR2 YSYEKL. The V gene end was trimmed by 11 bases and the J gene end by 6 bases; junction bases not matched to a gene: 11. The CDR3 has 13 amino acids. The DNA of the CDR3 is TGCGCCGCGGGGAGGGCCCTCTTGGATACGCAGTATTTT. It translates to CAAGRALLDTQYF.

This clone was seen a handful of times. The chain combines TRBV7-3 with TRBJ2-7; weak D call: TRBD2 (5 bases). Between the trimmed V and J ends, which lost 5 bases and 7 bases, there was a span of 12 bases. The germline V gene encodes CDR1 SGHTA and CDR2 FQGTGA. The CDR3 totals 12 residues. DNA of the CDR3: TGTGCCAGCAGCCCCGACTACCCAGAGCAGTACTTC. Its protein product is CASSPDYPEQYF.

The CDR3 loop reads CASSESTGQETQYF. The DNA for the CDR3 is TGCGCCAGCAGTGAGTCTACAGGGCAAGAGACCCAGTACTTC. This chain joins TRBV10-1 and TRBJ2-5; possible D gene TRBD1, 6 bases. Germline lookup yields CDR1 WNHNN and CDR2 SYGVQD (reference sequence). V was cut by 0 bases and J by 2 bases, with 7 bases left in between. The CDR3 sequence is 14 residues long.

V is TRBV25-1 and J is TRBJ2-1, with TRBD1 matching 8 bases. CDR1 and CDR2 (germline): MGHDK, SYGVNS. The CDR3 loop spans 14 amino acids. The junction had 10 bases not matched to a gene; V was cut back by 6 bases and J by 9 bases. CDR3 protein: CASRDRARSGEQFF. The CDR3 DNA reads TGTGCCAGCAGGGACAGGGCTCGATCCGGTGAGCAGTTCTTC.

This clone was seen a handful of times. CDR3 sequence reads: CASNNIGGQGANTIYF. CDR3 in DNA: TGTGCCAGCAACAACATAGGGGGACAGGGGGCAAACACCATATATTTT. The genes are TRBV28 and TRBJ1-3; 12 positions match TRBD1. The CDR3 spans 16 residues. J lost 6 bases, V lost 7 bases, and 10 bases had no gene match. Germline CDR1 and CDR2: MDHEN and SYDVKM.

V and J are TRBV5-1 and TRBJ2-3, with D uncertain. Trimming removed 0 bases at V and 1 base at J, with 6 bases between. Per the germline V gene, CDR1 is SGHRS and CDR2 is YFSETQ. This CDR3 contains 14 residues. CDR3 loop: CASSLASRTDTQYF. The CDR3 DNA follows: TGCGCCAGCAGCTTGGCGTCTCGCACAGATACGCAGTATTTT.

The V call is TRBV10-1, the J call TRBJ2-3; D is unclear. Germline CDR1 and CDR2: WNHNN and SYGVQD (reference sequence). The CDR3 has 13 amino acids. Trimming pared 5 bases from V and 5 bases from J, leaving 11 bases between. The CDR3: CASSFTVGDTQYF. The CDR3 bases are TGCGCCAGCAGTTTTACGGTTGGAGATACGCAGTATTTT.